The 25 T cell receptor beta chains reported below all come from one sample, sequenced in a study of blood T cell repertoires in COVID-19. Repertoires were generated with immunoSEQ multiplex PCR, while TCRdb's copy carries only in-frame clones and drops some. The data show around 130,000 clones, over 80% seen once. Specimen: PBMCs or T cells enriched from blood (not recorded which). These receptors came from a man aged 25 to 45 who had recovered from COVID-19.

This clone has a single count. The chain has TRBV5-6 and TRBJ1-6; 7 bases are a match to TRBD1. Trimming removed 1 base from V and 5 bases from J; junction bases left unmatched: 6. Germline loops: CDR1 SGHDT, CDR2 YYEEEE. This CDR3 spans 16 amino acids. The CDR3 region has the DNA TGTGCCAGCAGCTTGAGAGGGGGCTGGAATAATTCACCCCTCCACTTT. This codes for CASSLRGGWNNSPLHF. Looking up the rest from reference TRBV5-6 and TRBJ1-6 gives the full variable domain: DAGVTQSPTHLIKTRGQQVTLRCSPKSGHDTVSWYQQALGQGPQFIFQYYEEEERQRGNFPDRFSGHQFPNYSSELNVNALLLGDSALYLCASSLRGGWNNSPLHFGNGTRLTVT.

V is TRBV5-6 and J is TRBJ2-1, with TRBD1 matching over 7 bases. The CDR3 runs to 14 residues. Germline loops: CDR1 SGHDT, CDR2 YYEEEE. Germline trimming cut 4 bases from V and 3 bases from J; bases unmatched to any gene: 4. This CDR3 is CASSHRDSYNEQFF. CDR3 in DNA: TGTGCCAGCAGCCATAGGGACAGCTACAATGAGCAGTTCTTC.

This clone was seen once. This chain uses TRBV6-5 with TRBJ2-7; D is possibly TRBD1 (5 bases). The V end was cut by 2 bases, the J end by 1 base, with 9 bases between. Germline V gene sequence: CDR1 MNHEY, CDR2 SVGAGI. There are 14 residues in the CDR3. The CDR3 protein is CASSYRGASYEQYV. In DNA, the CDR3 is TGTGCCAGCAGTTACCGTGGGGCATCCTACGAGCAGTACGTC.

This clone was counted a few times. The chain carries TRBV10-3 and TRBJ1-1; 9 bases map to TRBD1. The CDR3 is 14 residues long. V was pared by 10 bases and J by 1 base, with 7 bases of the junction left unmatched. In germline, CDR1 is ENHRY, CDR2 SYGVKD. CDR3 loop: CASLPGQGNTEAFF. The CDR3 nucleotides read TGTGCCAGCTTACCGGGACAGGGGAACACTGAAGCTTTCTTT.

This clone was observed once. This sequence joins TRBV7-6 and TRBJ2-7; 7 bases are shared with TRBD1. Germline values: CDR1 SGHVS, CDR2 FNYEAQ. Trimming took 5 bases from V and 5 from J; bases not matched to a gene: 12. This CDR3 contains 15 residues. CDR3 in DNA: TGTGCCAGCAGCCCCCACAGGGGAGTTGTTGACGAGCAGTACTTC. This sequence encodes CASSPHRGVVDEQYF.

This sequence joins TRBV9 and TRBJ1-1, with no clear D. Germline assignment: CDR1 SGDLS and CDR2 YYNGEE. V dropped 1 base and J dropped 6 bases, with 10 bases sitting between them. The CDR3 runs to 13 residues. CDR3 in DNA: TGTGCCAGCAGCGTACGGGAAGGAGCTGAAGCTTTCTTT. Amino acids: CASSVREGAEAFF. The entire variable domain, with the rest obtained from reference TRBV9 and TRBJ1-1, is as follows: DSGVTQTPKHLITATGQRVTLRCSPRSGDLSVYWYQQSLDQGLQFLIQYYNGEERAKGNILERFSAQQFPDLHSELNLSSLELGDSALYFCASSVREGAEAFFGQGTRLTVV.

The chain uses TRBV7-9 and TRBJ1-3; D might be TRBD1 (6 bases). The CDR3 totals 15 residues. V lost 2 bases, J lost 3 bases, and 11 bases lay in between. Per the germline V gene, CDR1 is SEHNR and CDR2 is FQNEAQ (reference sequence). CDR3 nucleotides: TGTGCCAGCAGCTTACCAGGGGTTAATGGAAACACCATATATTTT. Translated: CASSLPGVNGNTIYF. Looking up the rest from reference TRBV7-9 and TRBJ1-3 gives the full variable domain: DTGVSQNPRHKITKRGQNVTFRCDPISEHNRLYWYRQTLGQGPEFLTYFQNEAQLEKSRLLSDRFSAERPKGSFSTLEIQRTEQGDSAMYLCASSLPGVNGNTIYFGEGSWLTVV.

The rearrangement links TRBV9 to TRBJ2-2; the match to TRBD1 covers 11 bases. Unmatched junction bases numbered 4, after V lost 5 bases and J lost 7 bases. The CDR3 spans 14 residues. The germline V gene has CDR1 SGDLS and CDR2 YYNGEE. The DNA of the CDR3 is TGTGCCAGCAGTGGACAGGGGGCTGTCGGGGAGCTGTTTTTT. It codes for CASSGQGAVGELFF.

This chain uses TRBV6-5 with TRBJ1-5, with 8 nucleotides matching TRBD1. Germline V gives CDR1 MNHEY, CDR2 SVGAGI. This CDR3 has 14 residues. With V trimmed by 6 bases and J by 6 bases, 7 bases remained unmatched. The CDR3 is CASRGQGWGQPQHF. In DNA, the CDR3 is TGTGCCAGCAGAGGACAGGGCTGGGGTCAGCCCCAGCATTTT.

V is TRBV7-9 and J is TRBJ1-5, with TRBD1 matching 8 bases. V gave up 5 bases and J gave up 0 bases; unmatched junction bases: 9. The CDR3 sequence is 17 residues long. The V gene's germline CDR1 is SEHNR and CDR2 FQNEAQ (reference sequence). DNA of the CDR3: TGTGCCAGCAGCCAGATGACAGGGGACCCTAGCAATCAGCCCCAGCATTTT. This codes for CASSQMTGDPSNQPQHF.

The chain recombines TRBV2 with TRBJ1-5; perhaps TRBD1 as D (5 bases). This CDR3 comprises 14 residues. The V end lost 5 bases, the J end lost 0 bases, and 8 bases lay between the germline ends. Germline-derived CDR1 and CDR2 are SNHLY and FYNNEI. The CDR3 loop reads CASSLGGSNQPQHF. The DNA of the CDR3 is TGTGCCAGCAGTTTGGGGGGTAGCAATCAGCCCCAGCATTTT.

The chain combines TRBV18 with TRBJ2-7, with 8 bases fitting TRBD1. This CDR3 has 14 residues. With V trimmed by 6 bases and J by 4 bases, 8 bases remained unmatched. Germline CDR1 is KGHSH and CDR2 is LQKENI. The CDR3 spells CASSRGQDRYEQYF. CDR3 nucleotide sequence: TGTGCCAGCTCGCGGGGACAGGATAGATACGAGCAGTACTTC.

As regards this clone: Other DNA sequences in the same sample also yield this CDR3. CDR3 nucleotide sequence: TGTGCCAGCAGCGTAGAGTTAGCTCAAGAGACCCAGTACTTC. It translates to CASSVELAQETQYF. The chain couples TRBV9 to TRBJ2-5, with no clear D. The CDR3 is 14 residues long. Deletions cut 0 bases from V and 2 bases from J, with 8 bases between. Per germline, CDR1 SGDLS and CDR2 YYNGEE.

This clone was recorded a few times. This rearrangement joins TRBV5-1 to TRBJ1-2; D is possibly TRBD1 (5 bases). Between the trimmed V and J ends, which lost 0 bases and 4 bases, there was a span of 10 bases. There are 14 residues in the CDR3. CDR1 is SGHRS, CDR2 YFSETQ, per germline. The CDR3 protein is CASSLAQGSYGYTF. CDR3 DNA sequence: TGCGCCAGCAGCTTGGCCCAGGGAAGCTATGGCTACACCTTC.

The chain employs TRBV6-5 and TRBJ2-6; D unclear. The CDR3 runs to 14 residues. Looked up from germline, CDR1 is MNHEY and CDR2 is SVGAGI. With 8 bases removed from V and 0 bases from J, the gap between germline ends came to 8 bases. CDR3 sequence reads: CASGQFSGANVLTF. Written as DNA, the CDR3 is TGTGCCAGCGGGCAATTCTCTGGGGCCAACGTCCTGACTTTC.

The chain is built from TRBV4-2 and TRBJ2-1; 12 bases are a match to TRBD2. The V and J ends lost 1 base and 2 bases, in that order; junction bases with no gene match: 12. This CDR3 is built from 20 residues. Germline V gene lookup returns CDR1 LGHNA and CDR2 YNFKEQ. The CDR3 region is CASSQVGLAGGPGTYNEQFF. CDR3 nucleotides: TGTGCCAGCAGCCAAGTCGGGCTAGCGGGAGGGCCTGGCACCTACAATGAGCAGTTCTTC.

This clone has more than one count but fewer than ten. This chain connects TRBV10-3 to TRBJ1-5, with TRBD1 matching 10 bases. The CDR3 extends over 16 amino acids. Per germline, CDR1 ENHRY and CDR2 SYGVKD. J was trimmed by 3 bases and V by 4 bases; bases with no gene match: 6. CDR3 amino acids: CAISARDRGYNQPQHF. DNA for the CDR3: TGTGCCATCAGTGCCAGGGACAGGGGTTACAATCAGCCCCAGCATTTT.

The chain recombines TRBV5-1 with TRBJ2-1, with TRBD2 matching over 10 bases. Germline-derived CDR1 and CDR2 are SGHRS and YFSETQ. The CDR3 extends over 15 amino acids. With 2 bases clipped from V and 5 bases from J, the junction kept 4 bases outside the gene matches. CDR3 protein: CASSFLAGADNEQFF. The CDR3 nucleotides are TGCGCCAGCAGCTTCCTAGCGGGAGCCGACAATGAGCAGTTCTTC. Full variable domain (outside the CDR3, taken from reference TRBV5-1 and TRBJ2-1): KAGVTQTPRYLIKTRGQQVTLSCSPISGHRSVSWYQQTPGQGLQFLFEYFSETQRNKGNFPGRFSGRQFSNSRSEMNVSTLELGDSALYLCASSFLAGADNEQFFGPGTRLTVL.

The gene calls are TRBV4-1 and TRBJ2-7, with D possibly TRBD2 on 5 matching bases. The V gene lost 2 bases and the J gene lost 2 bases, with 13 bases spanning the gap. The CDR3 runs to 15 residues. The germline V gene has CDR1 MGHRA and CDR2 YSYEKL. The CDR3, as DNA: TGCGCCAGCAGCCAATGGATGGGAGAGACCTACGAGCAGTACTTC. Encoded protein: CASSQWMGETYEQYF.

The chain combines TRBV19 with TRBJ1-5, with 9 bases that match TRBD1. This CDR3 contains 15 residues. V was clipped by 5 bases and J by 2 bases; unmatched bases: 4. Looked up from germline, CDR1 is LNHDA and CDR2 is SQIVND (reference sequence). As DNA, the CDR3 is TGTGCCAGTAGTTCACGGACAGGGGGCAATCAGCCCCAGCATTTT. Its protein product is CASSSRTGGNQPQHF. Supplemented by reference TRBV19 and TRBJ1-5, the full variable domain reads DGGITQSPKYLFRKEGQNVTLSCEQNLNHDAMYWYRQDPGQGLRLIYYSQIVNDFQKGDIAEGYSVSREKKESFPLTVTSAQKNPTAFYLCASSSRTGGNQPQHFGDGTRLSIL.

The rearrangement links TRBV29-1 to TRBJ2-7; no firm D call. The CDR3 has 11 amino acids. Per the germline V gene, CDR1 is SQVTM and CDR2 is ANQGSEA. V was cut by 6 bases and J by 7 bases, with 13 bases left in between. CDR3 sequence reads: CSVETVGEQYF. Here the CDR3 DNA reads TGCAGCGTCGAAACAGTGGGTGAGCAGTACTTC.

The DNA for the CDR3 is TGCAGCGTTGATAATGACAGGGGGAAGAGGGGTGAGCAGTTCTTC. Protein: CSVDNDRGKRGEQFF. The chain carries TRBV29-1 and TRBJ2-1; 9 nucleotides line up with TRBD1. V was clipped by 3 bases and J by 9 bases; unmatched bases: 12. The length of the CDR3 is 15 residues. The V gene's germline CDR1 is SQVTM and CDR2 ANQGSEA.

The CDR3 spells CASSEGTSGVLSSYNEQFF. Here the CDR3 DNA reads TGTGCCAGCAGTGAAGGGACTAGCGGGGTTCTAAGCTCCTACAATGAGCAGTTCTTC. The chain couples TRBV6-1 to TRBJ2-1, with TRBD2 matching 12 bases. The CDR3 is 19 residues long. Unmatched junction bases numbered 7, after V lost 1 base and J lost 0 bases. Germline CDR1 reads MNHNS; CDR2 reads SASEGT.

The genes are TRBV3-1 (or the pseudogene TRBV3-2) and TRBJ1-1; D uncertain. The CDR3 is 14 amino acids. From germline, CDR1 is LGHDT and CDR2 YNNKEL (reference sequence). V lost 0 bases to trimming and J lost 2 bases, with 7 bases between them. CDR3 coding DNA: TGTGCCAGCAGCCAAGAGGCCACCAACACTGAAGCTTTCTTT. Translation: CASSQEATNTEAFF.

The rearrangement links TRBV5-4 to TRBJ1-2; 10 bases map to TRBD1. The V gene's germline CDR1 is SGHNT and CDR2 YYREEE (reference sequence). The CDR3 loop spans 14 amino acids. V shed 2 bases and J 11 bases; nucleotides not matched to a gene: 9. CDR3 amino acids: CASSFTPTGGSYTF. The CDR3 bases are TGTGCCAGCAGCTTCACTCCGACAGGGGGCTCGTACACCTTC.